The TCR beta chain under discussion was sequenced for a study of T cells in Graves' hyperthyroidism and ophthalmopathy. Patients aged 18 to 65 had newly diagnosed hyperthyroidism of under 2 months' duration. This clonotype was detected many times. V was cut by 6 bases and J by 4 bases, with 24 bases left in between. This CDR3 spans 17 amino acids. Looked up from germline, CDR1 is MNHEY and CDR2 is SMNVEV (reference sequence). Amplified TCR beta CDR3 regions came from RNA transcripts. RT-PCR in the first round (using the HTBI primer set) targeted the TCR CDR3. MiXCR, applied by TCRdb to the multiplex PCR reads, yields one record per CDR3 protein. The repertoire includes approximately 740,000 distinct CDR3 sequences, around 15% of them detected once, and roughly 10% sits in the top ten.

This TCR was recovered from a young woman with Graves' hyperthyroidism. The specimen was blood. The chain links TRBV27 to TRBJ1-1, with D possibly TRBD1 on 6 matching bases. The CDR3 loop is CASSIGGVTGLVTEAFF. The CDR3 coding sequence is TGTGCCAGCAGCATCGGAGGGGTTACAGGGCTGGTCACTGAAGCTTTCTTT.